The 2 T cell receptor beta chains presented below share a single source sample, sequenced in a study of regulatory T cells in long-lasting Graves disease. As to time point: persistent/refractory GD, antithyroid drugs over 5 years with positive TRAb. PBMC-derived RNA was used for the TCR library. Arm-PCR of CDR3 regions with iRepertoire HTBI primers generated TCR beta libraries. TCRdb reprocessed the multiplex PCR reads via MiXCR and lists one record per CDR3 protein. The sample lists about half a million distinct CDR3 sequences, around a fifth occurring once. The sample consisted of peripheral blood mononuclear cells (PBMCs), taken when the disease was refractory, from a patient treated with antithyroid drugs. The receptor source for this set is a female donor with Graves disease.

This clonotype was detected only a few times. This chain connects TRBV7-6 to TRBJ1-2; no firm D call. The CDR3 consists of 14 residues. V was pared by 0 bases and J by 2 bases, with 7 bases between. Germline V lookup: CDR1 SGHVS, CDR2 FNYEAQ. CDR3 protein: CASSLAPSNYGYTF. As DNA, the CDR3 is TGTGCCAGCAGCTTAGCGCCCTCAAACTATGGCTACACCTTC.

The CDR3 spells CASSLPQQGVDTEAFF. The CDR3 DNA sequence: TGTGCCAGCAGTTTACCGCAACAGGGGGTGGACACTGAAGCTTTCTTT. This chain connects TRBV28 to TRBJ1-1; TRBD1 matches at 8 bases. CDR1 MDHEN and CDR2 SYDVKM come from the germline V gene. The CDR3 length is 16 residues. J lost 3 bases, V lost 2 bases, and 8 bases had no gene match.